This record covers a single T cell receptor beta chain. No antigen is known for it. No much larger clone is present one base from it, and per-base qualities are unavailable. Collaborating institutions collected whole blood in K2EDTA tubes following their own protocols. Collaborator samples were shipped for TCRbeta analysis as frozen whole blood, isolated PBMCs, or DNA extracted from either sample type. Taken from the germline V gene, the CDR1 and CDR2 loops are SNHLY and FYNNEI. The CDR3 goes from the cysteine to the phenylalanine over 14 residues. Only the CDR3 part of the read is kept: 42 bases, read in frame from the first base. Trimming at the junction amounts to 4 bases on V and 3 bases on J, and the germline ends lie 10 bases apart. This sample is part of a study of blood T cell repertoires in COVID-19 (dated by TCRdb to the early 2020s). Background for the entire study: Samples covering the acute and convalescent phases of COVID-19 were provided by collaborators in the United States, Italy and Spain. The samples were drawn from two sources: the first 160 participants of the ongoing ImmuneRACE study, and 950 to 1,500 subjects contributed by 6 global collaborators. The prospective study material was composed of cDNA or gDNA derived from T cells, B-cell-depleted T cells, or PBMCs. Deeply sampled blood TCRbeta repertoires from subjects exposed to, actively infected with, or recovered from COVID-19 were included in the dataset. Where available, HLA class I and class II types were taken from metadata supplied by the sample provider and were not determined by assay-based typing. Nearly every sample came with metadata listing a de-identified subject ID, COVID-19 status, age in years and sex. The repertoires were released in a freely available public database meant as a resource for research on the immune response to SARS-CoV-2.

General conclusions and limits of the study: The quantity of clinical and demographic metadata differed by source and by participant and was supplied without curation.

TCRbeta CDR3 regions were amplified from genomic DNA using the immunoSEQ Assay, a bias-controlled multiplex PCR. The authors' analysis ran thus. Within the assay, amplification of reference gene primers was used to estimate how many nucleated cells each sample contained. To quantify the absolute abundance of each unique TCRbeta CDR3 rearrangement, sequence reads were collapsed and filtered. For each sample, productive Simpson clonality was calculated as the square root of Simpson's diversity index across productive rearrangements. TCRdb limited this immuneACCESS table to in-frame rearrangements with V and J called. A share of clones is missing; checked studies link under half to unresolved V genes, and the rest is unexplained. That table is the source of V, J and clone size, and D and trimming were worked out from the DNA. The table for this sample lists around 64,000 clones; 87% of them were counted only once. The ten most abundant clones make up more than 15% of the sample.

Material for sequencing was peripheral blood. The sequence links TRBV2 to TRBJ1-5; possibly the D gene is TRBD1, per 6 matching bases. This sequence was found in an elderly woman with acute or convalescent COVID-19. The nucleotides read TGTGCCAGCAGTGGGGGGCTGAACAATCAGCCCCAGCATTTT. Its protein reads: CASSGGLNNQPQHF.